The clone carrying this T cell receptor beta chain was counted only a few times. Quantitative 5'-RACE with molecular barcodes was used to make the TCR beta libraries. TCRdb re-called the 5' RACE reads with MiXCR, one entry per CDR3 protein. The sample shows approximately 290,000 distinct CDR3 sequences, less than 25% of them seen only once. The sample originates from a study of CD8 T cells in ankylosing spondylitis. Germline lookup yields CDR1 SGDLS and CDR2 YYNGEE. This CDR3 comprises 14 residues. The ends were cut back, 3 bases at V and 1 base at J, with 7 bases in the middle. The material sequenced was blood, either unsorted or a sorted T cell fraction (not recorded which). The receptor was isolated from a female donor with ankylosing spondylitis or in good health (not recorded which). The V call is TRBV9, the J call TRBJ2-2; D may be TRBD2 (6 bases). The CDR3 protein is CASSGRGNTGELFF. CDR3 nucleotide sequence: TGTGCCAGCAGCGGGAGGGGGAACACCGGGGAGCTGTTTTTT.